This TCR beta chain was recorded in a study of T-cell memory formation after mild COVID-19. Study-level results: Among clones contracting day 15 to 85, CD4/CD8 was balanced, whereas later expanders leaned CD4+.

MiXCR, run by TCRdb on the 5' RACE reads, gives a single entry per CDR3 protein. The sample holds around 440,000 distinct CDR3 sequences, around a sixth seen once. This clonotype was seen a handful of times. What it binds is unknown. Germline CDR1 reads MNHEY; CDR2 reads SVGAGI. V was trimmed by 0 bases and J by 6 bases, leaving 12 bases between them. The CDR3 is 14 amino acids. The chain is built from TRBV6-5 and TRBJ2-7, with D unresolved. Specimen: PBMCs or a T cell subset sorted from them (not recorded which). The receptor's source is an adult woman who had mild COVID-19 (a few samples of this study predate the infection). Cell type and time point are not known. CDR3 residues: CASSYSGPAGEQYF. CDR3 bases: TGTGCCAGCAGTTACTCCGGACCAGCAGGCGAGCAGTACTTC.